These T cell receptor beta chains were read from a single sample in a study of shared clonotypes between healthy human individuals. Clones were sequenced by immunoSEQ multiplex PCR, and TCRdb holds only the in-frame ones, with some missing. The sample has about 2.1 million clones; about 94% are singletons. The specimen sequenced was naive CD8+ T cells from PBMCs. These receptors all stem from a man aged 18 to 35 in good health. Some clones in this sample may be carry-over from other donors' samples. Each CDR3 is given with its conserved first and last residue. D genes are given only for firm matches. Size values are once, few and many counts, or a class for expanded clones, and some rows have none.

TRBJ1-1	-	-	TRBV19	TGTGCCAGTAGTTACCGTAACACTGAAGCTTTCTTT	CASSYRNTEAFF
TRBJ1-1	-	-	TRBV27	TGTGCCAGCGGAGGGAACGGGGAAGCTTTCTTT	CASGGNGEAFF
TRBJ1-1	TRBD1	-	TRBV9	TGTGCCAGCAGCGACTCCGGGACAGGGGCTAGGGCTTTCTTT	CASSDSGTGARAFF
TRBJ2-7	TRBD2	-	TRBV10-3	TGTGCCATCAGTGAAGGCCTCGCGGGAGCCTACGAGCAGTACTTC	CAISEGLAGAYEQYF
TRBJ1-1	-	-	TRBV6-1	TGTGCCAGCAGTGAAGCAGCAGGGGAAATGAACACTGAAGCTTTCTTT	CASSEAAGEMNTEAFF
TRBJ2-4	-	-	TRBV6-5	TGTGCCAGCAGTTACTACGTTGGGGGAGGCAAAAACATTCAGTACTTC	CASSYYVGGGKNIQYF
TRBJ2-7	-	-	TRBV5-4	TGTGCCAGCAGCCAGGGGGGGAACGAGCAGTACTTC	CASSQGGNEQYF
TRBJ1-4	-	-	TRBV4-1	TGCGCCAGCAGCTATCGGACAGCAACTAATGAAAAACTGCTTTTT	CASSYRTATNEKLLF
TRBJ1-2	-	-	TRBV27	TGTGCCAGCCCATATTTATATGGCTACACCTTC	CASPYLYGYTF
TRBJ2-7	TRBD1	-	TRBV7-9	TGTGCCAGCAGCTCCCCGGGACAGGCTCGCTACGAGCAGTACTTC	CASSSPGQARYEQYF
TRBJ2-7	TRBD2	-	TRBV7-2	TGTGCCAGCAGCGCGGGACTAGCGGGCTACGAGCAGTACTTC	CASSAGLAGYEQYF
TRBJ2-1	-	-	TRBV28	TGTGCCAGCAGGCTCCACCCGGGACTCCCAACGGGTGAGCAGTTCTTC	CASRLHPGLPTGEQFF
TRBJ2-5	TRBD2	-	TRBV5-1	TGCGCCAGCAGCCCGGGACTAGCGGGTGGGAGGACCCAGTACTTC	CASSPGLAGGRTQYF
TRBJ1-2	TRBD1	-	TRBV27	TGTGCCAGCAGTCCGCCGGGACAGGGGAAGGACTATGGCTACACCTTC	CASSPPGQGKDYGYTF
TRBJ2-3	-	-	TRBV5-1	TGCGCCAGCAGCTTGGTGGGGGGCCCAGATACGCAGTATTTT	CASSLVGGPDTQYF
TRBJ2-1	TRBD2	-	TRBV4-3	TGCGCCAGCAGCCAAGAGTGGGCTAGCGGTTACAATGAGCAGTTCTTC	CASSQEWASGYNEQFF
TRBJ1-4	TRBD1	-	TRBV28	TGTGCCAGCAGAGCGCCAGGGGGCCCCTCTGAAAAACTGTTTTTT	CASRAPGGPSEKLFF
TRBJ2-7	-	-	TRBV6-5	TGTGCCAGCAGTTACTCGGACAAGACCTACGAGCAGTACTTC	CASSYSDKTYEQYF
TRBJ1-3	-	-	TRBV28	TGTGCCAGCCGCTTACCTTGGGACGCGAACACCATATATTTT	CASRLPWDANTIYF
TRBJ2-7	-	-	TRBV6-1	TGTGCCAGCAGGAGTGCCTACGAGCAGTACTTC	CASRSAYEQYF
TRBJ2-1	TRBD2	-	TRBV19	TGTGCCAGTAGCCCGACTAGCGGCTTTTCCGATGAGCAGTTCTTC	CASSPTSGFSDEQFF
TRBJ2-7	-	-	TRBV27	TGTGCCAGCAGCCTACTAACGCCCACAGGGCCCGCGTCCTACGAGCAGTACTTC	CASSLLTPTGPASYEQYF
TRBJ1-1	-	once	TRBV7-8	TGTGCCAGCAGCCCCCTATGGGGCACTGAAGCTTTCTTT	CASSPLWGTEAFF
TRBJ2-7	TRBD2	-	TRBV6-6	TGTGCCAGCACCCAAGGCCTAGCGGGAGGATGGGAGCAGTACTTC	CASTQGLAGGWEQYF
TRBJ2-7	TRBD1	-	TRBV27	TGTGCCAGCAGTCCCCTCCGGGACAGCGGAAACTCCTACGAGCAGTACTTC	CASSPLRDSGNSYEQYF
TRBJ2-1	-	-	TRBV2	TGTGCCAGCAGTTGGGGGGTCCGTAATGAGCAGTTCTTC	CASSWGVRNEQFF
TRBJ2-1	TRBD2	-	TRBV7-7	TGTGCCAGCAGCTTAGATGCGGGAGGCTCCTACAATGAGCAGTTCTTC	CASSLDAGGSYNEQFF
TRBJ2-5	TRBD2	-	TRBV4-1	TGCGCCAGCAGCCCTCGGACTAGCGGGAGGTGGGAGACCCAGTACTTC	CASSPRTSGRWETQYF
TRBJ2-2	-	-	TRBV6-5	TGTGCCAGCAGTTACTTTTCCCCAGACACCGGGGAGCTGTTTTTT	CASSYFSPDTGELFF
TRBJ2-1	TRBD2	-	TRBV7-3	TGTGCCAGCAGCTCAATGGGACTAGCAAATGAGCAGTTCTTC	CASSSMGLANEQFF
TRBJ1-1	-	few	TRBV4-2	TGTGCCAGCAGCCAAGAGTGGGGTGAAGCTTTCTTT	CASSQEWGEAFF
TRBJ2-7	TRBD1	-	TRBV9	TGTGCCAGCAGCGCGGGGACAGGGCCCTACGAGCAGTACTTC	CASSAGTGPYEQYF
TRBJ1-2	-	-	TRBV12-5	TGTGCTAGTGGTCCGACCGGGACTCCGGGCGGCTACACCTTC	CASGPTGTPGGYTF
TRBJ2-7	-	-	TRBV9	TGTGCCAGCAGCGTAGGCCCGGGGGCGTACGAGCAGTACTTC	CASSVGPGAYEQYF
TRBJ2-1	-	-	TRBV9	TGTGCCAGCAGCGCCCGTCTGGGGCAGGGAAACAATGAGCAGTTCTTC	CASSARLGQGNNEQFF
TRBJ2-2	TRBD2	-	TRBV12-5	TGTGCTAGTGGTTTGGTCAGATCGGGGACTAGCGGGAATGCGCTGTTTTTT	CASGLVRSGTSGNALFF
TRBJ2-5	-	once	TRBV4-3	TGCGCCAGCAGCCAGGACAGGGAGGGAGAAGAGACCCAGTACTTC	CASSQDREGEETQYF
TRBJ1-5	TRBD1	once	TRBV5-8	TGTGCCAGCAGCTTCGGACAGGGGGAACAGCCCCAGCATTTT	CASSFGQGEQPQHF
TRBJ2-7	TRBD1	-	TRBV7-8	TGTGCCAGCAGCTTAGCGCGACAGGGTTACGAGCAGTACTTC	CASSLARQGYEQYF
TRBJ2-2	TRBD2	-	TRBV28	TGTGCCAGCAGTCCGGGACTAGCGGGACTGAACACCGGGGAGCTGTTTTTT	CASSPGLAGLNTGELFF
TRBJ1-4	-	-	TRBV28	TGTGCCAGCAGTTTAACGGACCTGGGTGAAAAACTGTTTTTT	CASSLTDLGEKLFF